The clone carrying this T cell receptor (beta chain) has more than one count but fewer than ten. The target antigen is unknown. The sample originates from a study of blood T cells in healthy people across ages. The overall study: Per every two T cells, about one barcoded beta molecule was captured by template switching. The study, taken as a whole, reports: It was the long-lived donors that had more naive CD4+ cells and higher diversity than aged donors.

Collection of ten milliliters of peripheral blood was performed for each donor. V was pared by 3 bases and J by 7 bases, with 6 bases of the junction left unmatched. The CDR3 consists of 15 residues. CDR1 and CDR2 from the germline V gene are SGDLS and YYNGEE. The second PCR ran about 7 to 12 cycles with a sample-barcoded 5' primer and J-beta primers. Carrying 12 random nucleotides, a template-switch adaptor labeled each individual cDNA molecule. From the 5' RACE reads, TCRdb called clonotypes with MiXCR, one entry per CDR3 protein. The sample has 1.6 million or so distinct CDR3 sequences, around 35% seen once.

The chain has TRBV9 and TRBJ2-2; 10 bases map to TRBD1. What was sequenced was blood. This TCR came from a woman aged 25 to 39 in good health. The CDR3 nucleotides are TGTGCCAGCAGCGGGGGACAGGGGTATAACGGGGAGCTGTTTTTT. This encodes CASSGGQGYNGELFF.